This T cell receptor beta chain was obtained from a study of a mutant IDH1 vaccine in newly diagnosed glioma. Study-wide results and limits: Top-clonotype changes in peripheral T cells seemed unrelated to pseudoprogression. Vaccine-induced responses were seen in approximately 93% of patients, spanning several MHC alleles.

Produced via immunoSEQ multiplex PCR; TCRdb's table is partial and in-frame only. The data show approximately 67,000 clones, with around 88% seen just once and 4.6% held by the top ten. Germline values: CDR1 MGHDK, CDR2 SYGVNS. Losses at the gene ends were 3 bases for V and 9 bases for J; bases not matched to a gene: 4. This CDR3 contains 15 residues. About this clone itself: Its target is not known.

Specified time point: baseline, week 1 (first vaccination visit). The treatment is: pre-vaccination baseline after standard-of-care therapy. New WHO grade 3 or 4 astrocytomas that were IDH1-mutant and ATRX-lost had been found in donors. The J gene is TRBJ2-1, the V gene TRBV25-1; TRBD2 matches 14 bases. This sequence was found in a woman aged 18 to 35 with glioma. Some clones in this sample may be carry-over from other donors' samples. The sample was peripheral blood mononuclear cells (PBMCs), taken from a glioma patient treated with radiotherapy, temozolomide or both. DNA of the CDR3: TGTGCCAGCAGTGAGACTAGCGGGAGGGCTCTTGAGCAGTTCTTC. Translated: CASSETSGRALEQFF.